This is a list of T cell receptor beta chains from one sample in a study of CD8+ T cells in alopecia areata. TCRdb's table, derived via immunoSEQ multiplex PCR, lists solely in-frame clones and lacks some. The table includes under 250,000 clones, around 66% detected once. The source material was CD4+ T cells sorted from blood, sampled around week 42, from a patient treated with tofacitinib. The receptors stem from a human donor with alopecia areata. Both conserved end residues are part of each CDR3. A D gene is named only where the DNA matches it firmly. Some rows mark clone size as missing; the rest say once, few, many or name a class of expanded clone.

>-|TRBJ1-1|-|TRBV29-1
TGCAGCGTTGCGGGGGCGAACACTGAAGCTTTCTTT
CSVAGANTEAFF
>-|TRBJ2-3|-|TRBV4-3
TGCGCCAGCAGCCAAGACCCGGGGCGCACAGATACGCAGTATTTT
CASSQDPGRTDTQYF
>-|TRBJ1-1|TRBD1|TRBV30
TGTGCCTGGAGCCCTACGGGACAGGGTAGGGCTTTCTTT
CAWSPTGQGRAFF
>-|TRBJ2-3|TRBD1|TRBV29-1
TGCAGCGGAGACAGGGGTAATACAGATACGCAGTATTTT
CSGDRGNTDTQYF
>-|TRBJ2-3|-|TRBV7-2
TGTGCCAGCAGCTTCCCCCTCGGGGGTAGCACAGATACGCAGTATTTT
CASSFPLGGSTDTQYF
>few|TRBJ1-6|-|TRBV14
TGTGCCAGCAGCCACGGGCCACAGAATTCACCCCTCCACTTT
CASSHGPQNSPLHF
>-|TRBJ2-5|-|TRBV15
TGTGCCACCAGCAGTCGTTCAGGGGCCGAGACCCAGTACTTC
CATSSRSGAETQYF
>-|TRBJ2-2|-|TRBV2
TGTGCCAGCAGTTACAGGGACACCGGGGAGCTGTTTTTT
CASSYRDTGELFF
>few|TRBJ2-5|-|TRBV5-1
TGCGCCAGCAGCAAGGCCGGGGAGACCCAGTACTTC
CASSKAGETQYF
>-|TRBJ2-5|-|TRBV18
TGTGCCAGCTCACCACCTCAAGGGTTCGAAGAGACCCAGTACTTC
CASSPPQGFEETQYF
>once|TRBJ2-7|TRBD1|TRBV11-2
TGTGCCAGCAGCTTAGAGACAGGGCCAACCTACGAGCAGTACTTC
CASSLETGPTYEQYF
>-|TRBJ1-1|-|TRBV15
TGTGCCACCAGCAGAGAGATAGCCAACACTGAAGCTTTCTTT
CATSREIANTEAFF
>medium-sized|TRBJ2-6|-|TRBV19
TGTGCCAGTAGTATGGGCAGCAGCTCTGGGGCCAACGTCCTGACTTTC
CASSMGSSSGANVLTF
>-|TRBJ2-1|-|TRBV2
TGTGCCAGCAGTGAAAGAGTAGGGTCTAATGAGCAGTTCTTC
CASSERVGSNEQFF
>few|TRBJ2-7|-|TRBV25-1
TGTGCCAGCAGTGCCTCCGGGACAATCTACGAGCAGTACTTC
CASSASGTIYEQYF
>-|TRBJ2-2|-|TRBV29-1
TGCAGCGTTGCCAGGGCGAACACCGGGGAGCTGTTTTTT
CSVARANTGELFF
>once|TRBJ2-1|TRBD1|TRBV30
TGTGCCTGGAGCTTCGGGACAGGCACCTACAATGAGCAGTTCTTC
CAWSFGTGTYNEQFF
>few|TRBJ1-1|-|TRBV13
TGTGCCAGCAGCTTACCAGGGACGGCCGAAGCTTTCTTT
CASSLPGTAEAFF
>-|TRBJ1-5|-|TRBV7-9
TGTGCCAGCAGCCCCGGCGGGGGGGCTGATCAGCCCCAGCATTTT
CASSPGGGADQPQHF
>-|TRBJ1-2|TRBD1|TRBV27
TGTGCCAGCAGGCGTCCGGGACAGGGGGCAGGGGACGGTGGCTACACCTTC
CASRRPGQGAGDGGYTF
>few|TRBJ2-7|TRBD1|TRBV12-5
TGTGCTAGTGGTCCGGAGGTGGGACAGATCTTCGGCGAGCAGTACTTC
CASGPEVGQIFGEQYF
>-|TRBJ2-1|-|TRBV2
TGTGCCAGCAGTGAGGAGGGAGCACCGGAGCAGTTCTTC
CASSEEGAPEQFF